Here is one T cell receptor beta chain with its context. Its specificity is not known. The CDR3 loop spans 12 amino acids. The V end lost 3 bases, the J end lost 6 bases, and 10 bases lay between the germline ends. Germline V lookup: CDR1 SQVTM, CDR2 ANQGSEA. This sample stems from a study of human T cells and chemical hapten exposure. General study points: In comparison with controls, expanded TCRs gave rise to a significantly larger number of large CDR3 similarity clusters.

Time point: pre-sensitization, week 0. Described treatment: therapeutic diphenylcyclopropenone sensitization with weekly scalp DPC. TCRdb used MiXCR to reprocess the RACE reads, holding one entry per CDR3 protein. The data contain under 200,000 distinct CDR3 sequences, 30% of them singletons. The chain has TRBV29-1 and TRBJ2-3; D ambiguous. The sample in question was whole blood, obtained in connection with sensitization to the hapten diphenylcyclopropenone (DPC). The clonotype originates from a woman aged 30 to 39 with alopecia areata. Some clones in this sample may be carry-over from other donors' samples. The CDR3 nucleotides are TGCAGCGTTGACGTCTCTTCCGATACGCAGTATTTT. Translation: CSVDVSSDTQYF.